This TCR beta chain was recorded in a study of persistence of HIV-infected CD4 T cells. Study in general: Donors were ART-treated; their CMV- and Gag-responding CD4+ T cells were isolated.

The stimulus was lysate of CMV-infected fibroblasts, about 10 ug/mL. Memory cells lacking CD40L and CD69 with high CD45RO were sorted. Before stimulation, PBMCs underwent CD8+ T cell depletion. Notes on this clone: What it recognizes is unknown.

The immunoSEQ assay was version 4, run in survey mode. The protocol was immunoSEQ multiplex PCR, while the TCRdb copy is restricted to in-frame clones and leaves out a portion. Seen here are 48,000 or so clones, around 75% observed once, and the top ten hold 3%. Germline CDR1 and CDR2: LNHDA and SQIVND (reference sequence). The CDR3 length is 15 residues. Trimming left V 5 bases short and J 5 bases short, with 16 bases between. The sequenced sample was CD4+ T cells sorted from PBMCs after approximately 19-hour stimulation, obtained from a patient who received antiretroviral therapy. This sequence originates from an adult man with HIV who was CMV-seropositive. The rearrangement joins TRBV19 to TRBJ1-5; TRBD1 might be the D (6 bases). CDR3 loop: CASSPQGKKDQPQHF. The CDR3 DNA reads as TGTGCCAGTAGTCCACAGGGTAAAAAGGATCAGCCCCAGCATTTT.